One and the same sample provided the 23 T cell receptor beta chains below, sequenced in a study of OX40 agonist ivuxolimab in advanced cancers. Library method: the immunoSEQ multiplex PCR assay. Sourced from immuneACCESS, this table was stored by TCRdb with only in-frame sequences that have V and J called. A share of the clones is absent; for the studies checked, an unresolved V gene accounts for under half, and the remainder has no known explanation. The sample records about 46,000 clones, more than 70% of which are singletons. Roughly 10% of the sample comes from the top ten. The sequencing used CD4+ or CD8+ T cells sorted from blood, collected in a trial of the OX40 agonist ivuxolimab. Receptors originate from an adult with an advanced solid tumor such as melanoma, head and neck, liver or kidney cancer.

V gene TRBV7-9 combines with J gene TRBJ2-7; D not resolved. This CDR3 region has 14 residues. V was pared by 3 bases and J by 3 bases, with 12 bases between. CDR1 and CDR2 (germline): SEHNR, FQNEAQ (reference sequence). CDR3 region: CASSFISDYYEQYF. In nucleotides, the CDR3 is TGTGCCAGCAGCTTTATTTCGGATTACTACGAGCAGTACTTC.

The chain combines TRBV19 with TRBJ1-1; D may be TRBD1 (5 bases). CDR1 and CDR2 from the germline V gene are LNHDA and SQIVND (reference sequence). CDR3 length: 18 amino acids. The ends were cut back, 7 bases at V and 0 bases at J, with 24 bases in the middle. For the CDR3, the DNA is TGTGCCAGTATCCCACGGTTATTGGGGGATGAGATGAACACTGAAGCTTTCTTT. Translated: CASIPRLLGDEMNTEAFF. Full variable domain (missing parts from reference TRBV19 and TRBJ1-1): DGGITQSPKYLFRKEGQNVTLSCEQNLNHDAMYWYRQDPGQGLRLIYYSQIVNDFQKGDIAEGYSVSREKKESFPLTVTSAQKNPTAFYLCASIPRLLGDEMNTEAFFGQGTRLTVV.

This chain joins TRBV9 and TRBJ2-3; 13 bases map to TRBD2. The CDR3 extends over 19 amino acids. The V segment lost 4 bases and the J segment 0 bases; nucleotides outside the gene matches: 11. Per the germline V gene, CDR1 is SGDLS and CDR2 is YYNGEE. The CDR3 DNA is TGTGCCAGCAGCCCACGGACTAGCGGGAGTACCGTGAGCACAGATACGCAGTATTTT. Translated: CASSPRTSGSTVSTDTQYF.

This sequence joins TRBV11-2 and TRBJ2-4, with D uncertain. CDR3 length equals 14 residues. Germline loops: CDR1 SGHAT, CDR2 FQNNGV. Between the trimmed V and J ends, which lost 6 bases and 0 bases, there was a span of 9 bases. This chain's CDR3 is CASSLNLAKNIQYF. The CDR3 bases are TGTGCCAGCAGTCTCAACTTAGCCAAAAACATTCAGTACTTC.

The chain uses TRBV7-3 and TRBJ2-7, with D possibly being TRBD2 (6 bases). V was cut by 5 bases and J by 5 bases, with 16 bases left in between. The CDR3 runs to 14 residues. Germline loops: CDR1 SGHTA, CDR2 FQGTGA. CDR3 residues: CASSPFGGADEQYF. In DNA, the CDR3 is TGTGCCAGCAGCCCGTTCGGAGGGGCGGACGAGCAGTACTTC.

For the CDR3, the DNA is TGTGCCAGCAGCGGCCGGGACAGGGCGCTCGAGACCCAGTACTTC. Translating gives CASSGRDRALETQYF. The chain uses TRBV9 and TRBJ2-5; 9 bases line up with TRBD1. Per germline, CDR1 SGDLS and CDR2 YYNGEE. CDR3 length: 15 amino acids. Trimming took 3 bases from V and 5 from J; bases not matched to a gene: 8.

The chain uses TRBV14 and TRBJ2-7; D is unclear. V shed 3 bases and J shed 5 bases, with 8 bases lying between them. The CDR3 has 12 amino acids. Per germline, CDR1 SGHDN and CDR2 FVKESK. CDR3 coding DNA: TGTGCCAGCAGCCAGGGCATCAACGAGCAGTACTTC. Translated: CASSQGINEQYF.

The chain is built from TRBV5-1 and TRBJ1-2; D perhaps matches TRBD1 (6 bases). There are 16 residues in the CDR3. V was trimmed by 2 bases and J by 4 bases, leaving 18 bases between them. Germline V gene sequence: CDR1 SGHRS, CDR2 YFSETQ. This CDR3 is CASSFSRNPTGYGYTF. The CDR3 DNA is TGCGCCAGCAGCTTCTCCCGCAATCCGACAGGCTATGGCTACACCTTC. The full variable domain, in which reference TRBV5-1 and TRBJ1-2 provide the parts outside the CDR3, is KAGVTQTPRYLIKTRGQQVTLSCSPISGHRSVSWYQQTPGQGLQFLFEYFSETQRNKGNFPGRFSGRQFSNSRSEMNVSTLELGDSALYLCASSFSRNPTGYGYTFGSGTRLTVV.

This clone has more than one count but fewer than ten. V is TRBV9 and J is TRBJ2-3; 10 nucleotides line up with TRBD2. The germline V gene encodes CDR1 SGDLS and CDR2 YYNGEE. The CDR3 is 18 residues long. The V gene end was trimmed by 3 bases and the J gene end by 0 bases; junction bases not matched to a gene: 10. CDR3 sequence: CASSAEHSGGSSTDTQYF. The CDR3 nucleotides are TGTGCCAGCAGCGCAGAACATAGCGGGGGGTCTAGCACAGATACGCAGTATTTT.

The genes are TRBV4-2 and TRBJ1-1; no reliable D call. Germline CDR1 LGHNA, CDR2 YNFKEQ. V gave up 0 bases and J gave up 1 base, with 6 bases separating them. The CDR3 sequence is 14 residues long. The CDR3 is CASSQEWTNTEAFF. CDR3 bases: TGTGCCAGCAGCCAAGAATGGACGAACACTGAAGCTTTCTTT.

The chain links TRBV27 to TRBJ2-5, with a weak D call TRBD1 (5 bases). Germline loops: CDR1 MNHEY, CDR2 SMNVEV (reference sequence). The CDR3 spans 15 residues. The V gene lost 1 base and the J gene lost 0 bases, with 9 bases spanning the gap. CDR3 DNA: TGTGCCAGCAGTTTATGGGAAGGGGACCAAGAGACCCAGTACTTC. Protein: CASSLWEGDQETQYF.

The V gene is TRBV19, the J gene TRBJ1-5; a possible D gene is TRBD1 (5 bases). Trimming took 7 bases from V and 7 from J, leaving 14 bases between them. The CDR3 has 13 residues. Per the germline V gene, CDR1 is LNHDA and CDR2 is SQIVND (reference sequence). CDR3 sequence (DNA): TGTGCCAGTACCGTCGGGGGACCACAGCCCCAGCATTTT. This codes for CASTVGGPQPQHF.

The rearrangement links TRBV27 to TRBJ1-4; no firm D call. V was shortened by 5 bases and J by 9 bases, with 13 bases between the two germline ends. The CDR3 consists of 13 residues. Germline V gene data show CDR1 as MNHEY and CDR2 as SMNVEV (reference sequence). The DNA of the CDR3 is TGTGCCAGCAGTATCGAGAACTCGCAAAAACTGTTTTTT. Translated: CASSIENSQKLFF.

This chain joins TRBV27 and TRBJ1-1, with D perhaps TRBD1 (5 bases). V was shortened by 0 bases and J by 5 bases, with 13 bases between the two germline ends. Looked up from germline, CDR1 is MNHEY and CDR2 is SMNVEV (reference sequence). This CDR3 comprises 15 residues. CDR3 in DNA: TGTGCCAGCAGTTTATCTAAGGGGCGAAGGACTGAAGCTTTCTTT. This sequence encodes CASSLSKGRRTEAFF.

This sequence joins TRBV30 and TRBJ2-2, with 8 bases lining up with TRBD2. The germline V gene has CDR1 GTSNPN and CDR2 SVGIG (reference sequence). CDR3 length: 14 residues. V was clipped by 0 bases and J by 5 bases; unmatched bases: 2. This chain's CDR3 is CAWSVKRGTGELFF. The DNA for the CDR3 is TGTGCCTGGAGTGTAAAGCGGGGGACCGGGGAGCTGTTTTTT.

This chain links TRBV5-4 with TRBJ2-7; TRBD2 agrees at 8 bases. The germline V gene encodes CDR1 SGHNT and CDR2 YYREEE (reference sequence). The V and J ends lost 4 bases and 2 bases, in that order; junction bases with no gene match: 11. This CDR3 spans 16 amino acids. CDR3: CASSPSSAGDPYEQYF. CDR3 DNA sequence: TGTGCCAGCAGCCCCAGTTCAGCGGGAGACCCCTACGAGCAGTACTTC.

The chain couples TRBV6-5 to TRBJ2-7; 8 bases fit TRBD1. Germline CDR1 MNHEY, CDR2 SVGAGI. Trimming at V came to 1 base and at J to 1 base, leaving 3 bases not matched to a gene. CDR3 size: 15 residues. The CDR3 sequence is CASSYLDRASYEQYF. DNA of the CDR3: TGTGCCAGCAGTTACTTGGACAGGGCATCCTACGAGCAGTACTTC.

CDR3: CASSLDHGTVLYTF. For the CDR3, the DNA is TGTGCCAGCAGCTTAGATCACGGGACGGTTCTCTACACCTTC. The chain links TRBV11-2 to TRBJ1-2, with a tentative D call TRBD1 (5 bases). The CDR3 loop spans 14 amino acids. Trimming took off 0 bases at V and 10 bases at J, with 15 bases between the two ends. Germline CDR1 reads SGHAT; CDR2 reads FQNNGV.

The chain carries TRBV18 and TRBJ2-2, with a weak D call TRBD2 (6 bases). This CDR3 is 17 amino acids long. The germline V gene has CDR1 KGHSH and CDR2 LQKENI. Trimming pared 0 bases from V and 1 base from J, leaving 12 bases between. The CDR3 DNA sequence: TGTGCCAGCTCACCACCGATCCGGGAGATGAACACCGGGGAGCTGTTTTTT. It codes for CASSPPIREMNTGELFF.

V is TRBV28 and J is TRBJ1-2; 8 bases line up with TRBD1. The CDR3 consists of 14 residues. CDR1 is MDHEN, CDR2 SYDVKM, per germline. J gave up 4 bases and V 3 bases, and 4 bases lay outside the gene matches. The CDR3 protein is CASSFPDRGYGYTF. CDR3 in DNA: TGTGCCAGCAGTTTCCCAGACAGGGGCTATGGCTACACCTTC.

The J gene is TRBJ1-1, the V gene TRBV19, with D uncertain. The V gene's germline CDR1 is LNHDA and CDR2 SQIVND (reference sequence). Trimming stripped 2 bases from V and 0 bases from J, with 13 bases between. The CDR3 totals 16 residues. For the CDR3, the DNA is TGTGCCAGTAGTATATCGGGCAGCAGCTTGAACACTGAAGCTTTCTTT. As protein: CASSISGSSLNTEAFF.

This chain joins TRBV6-5 and TRBJ2-7, with D maybe TRBD2 (6 bases). Germline CDR1 MNHEY, CDR2 SVGAGI. The V gene lost 6 bases and the J gene lost 6 bases, with 18 bases spanning the gap. The CDR3 sequence is 14 residues long. DNA for the CDR3: TGTGCCAGCAGCCCTACCCTGGAGGGGAGCGAGCAGTACTTC. It is translated as CASSPTLEGSEQYF.

The rearrangement uses TRBV6-6 and TRBJ2-1, with D unclear. This CDR3 contains 14 residues. CDR1 MNHNY and CDR2 SVGAGI come from the germline V gene (reference sequence). Trimming took 8 bases from V and 7 from J, leaving 18 bases between them. This CDR3 reads CASGSSPAWNEQFF. Written as DNA, the CDR3 is TGTGCCAGCGGATCTAGTCCCGCGTGGAATGAGCAGTTCTTC.